These 27 T cell receptor beta chains share one sample of origin, sequenced in a study of T cells in localized non-small cell lung cancer. The protocol was immunoSEQ multiplex PCR, while the TCRdb copy is restricted to in-frame clones and leaves out a portion. Here the sample spans 53,000 or so clones, 80% to 95% being singletons. The starting material was peripheral blood, obtained before any cancer treatment. Receptor source: a man aged 40-75 years with stage I lung adenocarcinoma.

This clone was seen only once. This chain links TRBV30 with TRBJ2-1, with TRBD1 identical over 8 bases. The CDR3 loop spans 13 amino acids. The V gene's germline CDR1 is GTSNPN and CDR2 SVGIG (reference sequence). J was trimmed by 3 bases and V by 6 bases; bases with no gene match: 4. The DNA for the CDR3 is TGTGCCTGCGAGGGACAGGTCTACAATGAGCAGTTCTTC. Protein sequence: CACEGQVYNEQFF.

This clone was recorded once. The chain couples TRBV14 to TRBJ1-2; the D gene is possibly TRBD1 (6 bases). Trimming left V 3 bases short and J 3 bases short, with 14 bases between. CDR3 length: 15 residues. CDR1 and CDR2 (germline): SGHDN, FVKESK. The CDR3 region is CASSHLRGADYGYTF. The CDR3 DNA is TGTGCCAGCAGCCATCTCCGGGGGGCCGACTATGGCTACACCTTC. Complete variable domain (other parts from reference TRBV14 and TRBJ1-2): EAGVTQFPSHSVIEKGQTVTLRCDPISGHDNLYWYRRVMGKEIKFLLHFVKESKQDESGMPNNRFLAERTGGTYSTLKVQPAELEDSGVYFCASSHLRGADYGYTFGSGTRLTVV.

V usage is TRBV6-5 and J usage is TRBJ2-5; D is ambiguous. CDR3 length: 14 residues. The ends were cut back, 2 bases at V and 1 base at J, with 8 bases in the middle. Germline CDR1 and CDR2: MNHEY and SVGAGI. This CDR3 is CASSYGVLQETQYF. The CDR3 coding sequence is TGTGCCAGCAGTTACGGTGTACTCCAAGAGACCCAGTACTTC.

The rearrangement uses TRBV19 and TRBJ2-7; D might be TRBD2 (7 bases). CDR1 is LNHDA, CDR2 SQIVND, per germline (reference sequence). CDR3 size: 15 residues. With 1 base removed from V and 2 bases from J, the gap between germline ends came to 12 bases. The CDR3: CASSIGAGAPYEQYF. CDR3 DNA: TGTGCCAGTAGTATAGGGGCGGGGGCCCCCTACGAGCAGTACTTC.

The chain joins TRBV15 to TRBJ2-3; 10 bases match TRBD2. The germline CDR1 and CDR2 sequences are LNHNV and YYDKDF (reference sequence). J lost 4 bases, V lost 5 bases, and 9 bases had no gene match. The CDR3 extends over 16 amino acids. CDR3 region: CATSAGLAALSDTQYF. The CDR3 DNA is TGTGCCACCAGCGCCGGACTAGCGGCCCTATCAGATACGCAGTATTTT.

The chain combines TRBV5-6 with TRBJ1-1; no clear D. V was pared by 4 bases and J by 5 bases, with 15 bases between. CDR1 SGHDT and CDR2 YYEEEE come from the germline V gene. CDR3 length: 14 amino acids. The CDR3 region has the DNA TGTGCCAGCAGCATTCCGGGAAGGTGGACTGAAGCTTTCTTT. Translating gives CASSIPGRWTEAFF. Full variable domain (rest looked up from reference TRBV5-6 and TRBJ1-1): DAGVTQSPTHLIKTRGQQVTLRCSPKSGHDTVSWYQQALGQGPQFIFQYYEEEERQRGNFPDRFSGHQFPNYSSELNVNALLLGDSALYLCASSIPGRWTEAFFGQGTRLTVV.

This clone has just a few counts. The chain joins TRBV13 to TRBJ2-2, with TRBD2 matching 16 bases. In germline, CDR1 is PRHDT, CDR2 FYEKMQ (reference sequence). The CDR3 has 16 residues. The junction had 1 base not matched to a gene; V was cut back by 4 bases and J by 5 bases. CDR3 nucleotides: TGTGCCAGCAGCTCGGGACTAGCGGGAGGGACCGGGGAGCTGTTTTTT. It encodes CASSSGLAGGTGELFF.

Comment on this clone: Other DNA sequences of this sample code for an identical CDR3. The chain uses TRBV30 and TRBJ1-4; D unresolved. CDR1 and CDR2 (germline): GTSNPN, SVGIG (reference sequence). Between the trimmed V and J ends, which lost 5 bases and 3 bases, there was a span of 13 bases. This CDR3 is 14 amino acids long. The CDR3 coding sequence is TGTGCCTGGGCGGGGAGAGTATCTAATGAAAAACTGTTTTTT. Its translation: CAWAGRVSNEKLFF.

The chain carries TRBV7-9 and TRBJ1-2; D possibly corresponds to TRBD1 (6 bases). Germline lookup yields CDR1 SEHNR and CDR2 FQNEAQ (reference sequence). Trimming stripped 5 bases from V and 0 bases from J, with 19 bases between. This CDR3 contains 17 residues. The CDR3 loop is CASSSTIGQTANYGYTF. The CDR3 bases are TGTGCCAGCAGCAGTACAATCGGACAGACTGCTAACTATGGCTACACCTTC.

This sequence joins TRBV9 and TRBJ2-2; D might be TRBD1 (6 bases). The CDR3 covers 15 residues. V lost 1 base and J 0 bases, leaving 7 bases between the germline ends. Germline CDR1 SGDLS, CDR2 YYNGEE. Here the CDR3 reads CASSVQGSNTGELFF. DNA of the CDR3: TGTGCCAGCAGCGTACAGGGGTCGAACACCGGGGAGCTGTTTTTT.

The chain carries TRBV9 and TRBJ2-5; D tentatively fits TRBD1 or TRBD2 (5 bases each). The germline gives CDR1 SGDLS, CDR2 YYNGEE. The CDR3 has 15 amino acids. V lost 3 bases and J 0 bases, leaving 12 bases between the germline ends. The CDR3 protein is CASSALGVHQETQYF. The CDR3 bases are TGTGCCAGCAGCGCCCTGGGGGTTCACCAAGAGACCCAGTACTTC.

The CDR3 sequence: CASSPVDGSSGNTIYF. CDR3 sequence (DNA): TGTGCCAGCAGCCCCGTGGACGGTTCCTCTGGAAACACCATATATTTT. The genes are TRBV7-2 and TRBJ1-3; D is undetermined. Per the germline V gene, CDR1 is SGHTA and CDR2 is FQGNSA. CDR3 length: 16 residues. Trimming stripped 5 bases from V and 0 bases from J, with 14 bases between. The full variable domain, rest sourced from reference TRBV7-2 and TRBJ1-3, is GAGVSQSPSNKVTEKGKDVELRCDPISGHTALYWYRQSLGQGLEFLIYFQGNSAPDKSGLPSDRFSAERTGGSVSTLTIQRTQQEDSAVYLCASSPVDGSSGNTIYFGEGSWLTVV.

The chain is built from TRBV9 and TRBJ1-1; the D gene is possibly TRBD1 (5 bases). There are 17 residues in the CDR3. Germline V CDR1 and CDR2: SGDLS, YYNGEE. Trimming stripped 0 bases from V and 0 bases from J, with 15 bases between. The CDR3 protein is CASSVATTVGMNTEAFF. In DNA form, the CDR3 reads TGTGCCAGCAGCGTAGCTACGACAGTAGGGATGAACACTGAAGCTTTCTTT.

V is TRBV25-1 and J is TRBJ1-2; TRBD1 is a possible D gene (6 bases). Trimming took off 4 bases at V and 8 bases at J, with 17 bases between the two ends. CDR3 length equals 14 residues. CDR1 and CDR2 (germline): MGHDK, SYGVNS. The CDR3 loop is CASSASPGHKGYTF. CDR3 bases: TGTGCCAGCAGTGCCTCACCGGGACACAAAGGCTACACCTTC.

The V call is TRBV14, the J call TRBJ2-1; no clear D gene. V was pared by 6 bases and J by 2 bases, with 11 bases between. CDR3 size: 14 residues. The germline V gene encodes CDR1 SGHDN and CDR2 FVKESK. CDR3 nucleotides: TGTGCCAGCAGTCAACAGAGAACCTACAATGAGCAGTTCTTC. It translates to CASSQQRTYNEQFF.

The V call is TRBV6-5, the J call TRBJ2-7; no clear D. The V gene lost 0 bases and the J gene lost 0 bases, with 9 bases spanning the gap. Germline CDR1 and CDR2: MNHEY and SVGAGI. This CDR3 has 15 amino acids. The CDR3 DNA reads TGTGCCAGCAGTTACTCGCCCGTGAACTCCTACGAGCAGTACTTC. Its protein is CASSYSPVNSYEQYF.

CDR3 DNA sequence: TGCGCCAGCAGCCAAGGTATAGGGTCCGACGAGCAGTACTTC. Translation gives CASSQGIGSDEQYF. The chain has TRBV4-1 and TRBJ2-7; no definite D call. Germline V gene lookup returns CDR1 MGHRA and CDR2 YSYEKL. Trimming took off 1 base at V and 5 bases at J, with 12 bases between the two ends. The CDR3 length is 14 residues.

The chain carries TRBV4-1 and TRBJ2-5; 11 bases are a match to TRBD2. This CDR3 contains 17 residues. J was trimmed by 4 bases and V by 1 base; bases with no gene match: 8. The germline gives CDR1 MGHRA, CDR2 YSYEKL. The CDR3 loop reads CASSQGVTSGSGETQYF. CDR3 nucleotide sequence: TGCGCCAGCAGCCAAGGAGTAACTAGCGGGAGTGGAGAGACCCAGTACTTC.

The chain couples TRBV2 to TRBJ2-4; 7 positions agree with TRBD1. The CDR3 totals 14 residues. Germline CDR1 SNHLY, CDR2 FYNNEI. Losses at the gene ends were 7 bases for V and 1 base for J; bases not matched to a gene: 4. This chain's CDR3 is CASTEDRAKNIQYF. The CDR3 bases are TGTGCCAGCACCGAGGACAGGGCCAAAAACATTCAGTACTTC.

The chain couples TRBV11-1 to TRBJ2-7; TRBD2 matches at 12 bases. V was clipped by 4 bases and J by 8 bases; unmatched bases: 12. The CDR3 length is 16 residues. The germline V gene has CDR1 SGHAT and CDR2 FQDESV (reference sequence). CDR3 loop: CASSSTSGRGLTQQYF. CDR3 DNA: TGTGCCAGCAGCTCGACTAGCGGGAGAGGACTTACGCAGCAGTACTTC.

The rearrangement joins TRBV6-6 to TRBJ2-1, with D uncertain. V was cut by 2 bases and J by 6 bases, with 8 bases left in between. Germline loops: CDR1 MNHNY, CDR2 SVGAGI (reference sequence). The CDR3 spans 13 residues. In DNA form, the CDR3 reads TGTGCCAGCAGTTACCGGCCCGGCAATGAGCAGTTCTTC. Translating it yields CASSYRPGNEQFF.

The V and J genes are TRBV5-1 and TRBJ2-2, with D unresolved. The germline V gene encodes CDR1 SGHRS and CDR2 YFSETQ. CDR3 length: 15 residues. V was shortened by 4 bases and J by 2 bases, with 12 bases between the two germline ends. This CDR3 reads CASSPDPHNTGELFF. In DNA form, the CDR3 reads TGCGCCAGCAGCCCCGACCCTCATAACACCGGGGAGCTGTTTTTT. Looking up the rest from reference TRBV5-1 and TRBJ2-2 gives the full variable domain: KAGVTQTPRYLIKTRGQQVTLSCSPISGHRSVSWYQQTPGQGLQFLFEYFSETQRNKGNFPGRFSGRQFSNSRSEMNVSTLELGDSALYLCASSPDPHNTGELFFGEGSRLTVL.

This clone came up once. The rearrangement links TRBV7-2 to TRBJ2-2, with 9 bases fitting TRBD1. The CDR3 is made up of 16 amino acids. CDR1 SGHTA and CDR2 FQGNSA come from the germline V gene. V shed 5 bases and J 3 bases; nucleotides not matched to a gene: 7. CDR3 DNA: TGTGCCAGCAGCCGACCTCGGGACAGGGACACCGGGGAGCTGTTTTTT. It translates to CASSRPRDRDTGELFF.

V gene TRBV19 combines with J gene TRBJ2-1; 7 bases line up with TRBD1. This CDR3 comprises 15 residues. Germline loops: CDR1 LNHDA, CDR2 SQIVND (reference sequence). V was pared by 7 bases and J by 8 bases, with 14 bases of the junction left unmatched. CDR3 nucleotides: TGTGCCAGTAACCCTCGACAGGGCCGGAGTTATGAGCAGTTCTTC. It translates to CASNPRQGRSYEQFF.

CDR3 in amino acids: CASSVDRGEQYF. The CDR3 coding sequence is TGTGCCAGCAGCGTCGACAGGGGCGAGCAGTACTTC. This chain links TRBV5-6 with TRBJ2-7, with 8 bases aligning to TRBD1. The CDR3 runs 12 residues. Trimming cost V 4 bases and J 6 bases; bases outside gene matches: 3. Looked up from germline, CDR1 is SGHDT and CDR2 is YYEEEE.

The rearrangement joins TRBV4-1 to TRBJ2-2; unclear D gene. The CDR3 totals 14 residues. The V end was cut by 2 bases, the J end by 0 bases, with 4 bases between. Germline-derived CDR1 and CDR2 are MGHRA and YSYEKL. The CDR3 DNA sequence: TGCGCCAGCAGCCAAACGACGAACACCGGGGAGCTGTTTTTT. It translates to CASSQTTNTGELFF.

The rearrangement uses TRBV10-3 and TRBJ1-1, with D perhaps matching TRBD1 (5 bases). This CDR3 has 14 residues. In germline, CDR1 is ENHRY, CDR2 SYGVKD. Trimming took off 4 bases at V and 3 bases at J, with 12 bases between the two ends. CDR3 in amino acids: CAISGGSTDTEAFF. CDR3 nucleotides: TGTGCCATCAGTGGGGGGTCTACGGACACTGAAGCTTTCTTT.